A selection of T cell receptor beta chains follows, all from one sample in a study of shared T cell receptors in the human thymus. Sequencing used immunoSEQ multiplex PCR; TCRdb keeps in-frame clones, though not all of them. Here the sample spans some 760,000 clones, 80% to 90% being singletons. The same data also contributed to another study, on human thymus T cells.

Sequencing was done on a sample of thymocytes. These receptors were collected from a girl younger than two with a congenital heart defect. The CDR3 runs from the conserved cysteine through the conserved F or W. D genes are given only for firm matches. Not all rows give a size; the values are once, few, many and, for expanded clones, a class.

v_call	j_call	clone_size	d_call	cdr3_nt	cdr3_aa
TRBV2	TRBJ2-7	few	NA	TGTGCCAGCAGTGGCCCAGGTTTCCCTTCCTACGAGCAGTACTTC	CASSGPGFPSYEQYF
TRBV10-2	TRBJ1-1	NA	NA	TGCGCCAGCAGCGGGGGTGGAAGGGAGGGCACTGAAGCTTTCTTT	CASSGGGREGTEAFF
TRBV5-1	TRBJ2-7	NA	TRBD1	TGCGCCAGCAGCAATATCCGGGACAGCCCCTACGAGCAGTACTTC	CASSNIRDSPYEQYF
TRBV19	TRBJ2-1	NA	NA	TGTGCCAGTAGTATCCGGAGCGAGCAGTTCTTC	CASSIRSEQFF
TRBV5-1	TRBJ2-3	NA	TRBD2	TGCGCCAGCAGCTTGAAGGCGGGGGGCGGCACAGATACGCAGTATTTT	CASSLKAGGGTDTQYF
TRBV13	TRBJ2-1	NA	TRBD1	TGTGCCAGCAGCTTAGGGACAGGGGACTCCTACAATGAGCAGTTCTTC	CASSLGTGDSYNEQFF
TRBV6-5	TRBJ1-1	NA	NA	TGTGCCAGCAGTTACTCTGCTACAGGGAACACTGAAGCTTTCTTT	CASSYSATGNTEAFF
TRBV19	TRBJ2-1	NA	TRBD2	TGTGCCAGCACCCGGGACTACCGTTTTGAGGAGCAGTTCTTC	CASTRDYRFEEQFF
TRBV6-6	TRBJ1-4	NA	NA	TGTGCCAGCAGTTACTGGGGGGGGCGAAAACTGTTTTTT	CASSYWGGRKLFF
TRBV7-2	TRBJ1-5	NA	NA	TGTGCCAGCAGCTTAGGGGACACCAGCAATCAGCCCCAGCATTTT	CASSLGDTSNQPQHF
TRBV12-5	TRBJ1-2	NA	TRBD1	TGTGCTAGTGGTTTTGATACCCGGGACAGGGGGCCAAAGACCTTC	CASGFDTRDRGPKTF
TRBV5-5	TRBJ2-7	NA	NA	TGTGCCAGCAGAGCCGGCCGTTACAGCTTTTACTCCTACGAGCAGTACTTC	CASRAGRYSFYSYEQYF
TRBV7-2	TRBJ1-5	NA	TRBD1	TGTGCCAGCAGCGCCCGACAGGGTTCCCAGCCCCAGCATTTT	CASSARQGSQPQHF
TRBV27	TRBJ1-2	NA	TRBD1	TGTGCCAGCAGTTCGTCCCGGGACAGGGACGGCTACACCTTC	CASSSSRDRDGYTF
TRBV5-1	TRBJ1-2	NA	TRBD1	TGCGCCAGCACAACCGGGACAGGGGATAAATTGGATGGCTACACCTTC	CASTTGTGDKLDGYTF
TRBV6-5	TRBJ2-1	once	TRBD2	TGTGCCAGCAGACTAGCGGGGGATATCTACAATGAGCAGTTCTTC	CASRLAGDIYNEQFF
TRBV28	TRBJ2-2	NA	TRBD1	TGTGCCAGCAGTGACCAACAGGGGGCGTGCGCCGGGGAGCTGTTTTTT	CASSDQQGACAGELFF
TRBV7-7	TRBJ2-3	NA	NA	TGTGCCAGCAGCTTGAGTCGCACAGATACGCAGTATTTT	CASSLSRTDTQYF
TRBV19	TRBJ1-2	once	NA	TGTGCCGCCACCGGGACTCGGGGCTACACCTTC	CAATGTRGYTF
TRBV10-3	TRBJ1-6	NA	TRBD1	TGTGCCAATGTTCTAGACAGGGGGTCGCTTTATAATTCACCCCTCCACTTT	CANVLDRGSLYNSPLHF
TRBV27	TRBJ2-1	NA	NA	TGTGCCAGCAGGAGGAGGGCCGGCAATGAGCAGTTCTTC	CASRRRAGNEQFF
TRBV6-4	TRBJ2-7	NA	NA	TGTGCCAGCAGTCTCTGGCGGGGTTCCGACTACGAGCAGTACTTC	CASSLWRGSDYEQYF
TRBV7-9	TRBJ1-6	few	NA	TGTGCCAGCAGCTTAGCGCAGGGAATCTCCTATAATTCACCCCTCCACTTT	CASSLAQGISYNSPLHF
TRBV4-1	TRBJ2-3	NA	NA	TGCGCCAGCAGCCAAAAGCCGAGTGGCACAGATACGCAGTATTTT	CASSQKPSGTDTQYF
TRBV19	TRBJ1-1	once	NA	TGTGCCAGTAGTGTATGGGGCTCTGAAGCTTTCTTT	CASSVWGSEAFF
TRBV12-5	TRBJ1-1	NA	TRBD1	TGTGCTAGTGGACAAAATGAAAACCGCACAGGGGCCTCAATTAACACTGAAGCTTTCTTT	CASGQNENRTGASINTEAFF
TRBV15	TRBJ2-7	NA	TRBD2	TGTGCCACCAGCACGTGGGGGGGAAGGGGCTCCTACGAGCAGTACTTC	CATSTWGGRGSYEQYF
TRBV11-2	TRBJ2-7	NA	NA	TGTGCCAGCAGCTTCAGGGGAGCGACCTACGAGCAGTACTTC	CASSFRGATYEQYF
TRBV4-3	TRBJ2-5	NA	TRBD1	TGCGCCAGCAGCCAGGACAGGGGCGAGACCCAGTACTTC	CASSQDRGETQYF
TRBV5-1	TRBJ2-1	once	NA	TGCGCCAGCAGCTTCGACAGCTACAATGAGCAGTTCTTC	CASSFDSYNEQFF
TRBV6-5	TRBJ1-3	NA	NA	TGTGCCAGCAGTTACTCCCGACCAGGGAAAGGAAACACCATATATTTT	CASSYSRPGKGNTIYF
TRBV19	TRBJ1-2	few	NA	TGTGCCAGTAGTGCCCAACAGGGCCGAGGGGGCTACACCTTC	CASSAQQGRGGYTF
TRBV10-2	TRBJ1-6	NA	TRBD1	TGCGCCAGCAAGGGTAGGGGGCAGGAAAATTCACCCCTCCACTTT	CASKGRGQENSPLHF
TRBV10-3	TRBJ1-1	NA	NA	TGTGCCATCAGTGAGGGACCGGGACTGCCCACTGAAGCTTTCTTT	CAISEGPGLPTEAFF
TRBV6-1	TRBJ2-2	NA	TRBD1	TGTGCCAGCAGGGAAGGGACAGGGAACACCGGGGAGCTGTTTTTT	CASREGTGNTGELFF
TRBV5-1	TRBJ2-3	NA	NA	TGCGCCAGCAGCTCCCAGGGTGATACGCAGTATTTT	CASSSQGDTQYF
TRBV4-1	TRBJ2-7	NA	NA	TGCGCCAGCAGCGGGCAGATTGCCTACGAGCAGTACTTC	CASSGQIAYEQYF